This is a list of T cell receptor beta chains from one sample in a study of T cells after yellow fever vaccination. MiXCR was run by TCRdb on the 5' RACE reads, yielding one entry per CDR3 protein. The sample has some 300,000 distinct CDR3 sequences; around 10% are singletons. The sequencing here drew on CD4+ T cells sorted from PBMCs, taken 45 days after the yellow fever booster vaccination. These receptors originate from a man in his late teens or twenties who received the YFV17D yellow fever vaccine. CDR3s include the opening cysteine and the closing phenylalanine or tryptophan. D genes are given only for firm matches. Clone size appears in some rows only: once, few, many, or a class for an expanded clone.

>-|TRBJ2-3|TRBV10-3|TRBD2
TGTGCCATCAGTCCCGGGACTAGTGCAGATACGCAGTATTTT
CAISPGTSADTQYF
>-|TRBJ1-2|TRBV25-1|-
TGTGCCAGCAGTGACAAGAGAACCTATGGCTACACCTTC
CASSDKRTYGYTF
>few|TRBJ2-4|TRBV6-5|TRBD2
TGTGCCAGCAGAGACAGCGGGGGGGCCGGCATTCAGTACTTC
CASRDSGGAGIQYF
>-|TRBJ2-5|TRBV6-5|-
TGTGCCAGCAGGCCCCCGGGAGTAGAGACCCAGTACTTC
CASRPPGVETQYF
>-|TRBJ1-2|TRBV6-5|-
TGTGCCAGCACCATCTACGGCCCTGGGTTTCGCTACACCTTC
CASTIYGPGFRYTF
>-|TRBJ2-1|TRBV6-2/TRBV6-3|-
TGTGCCAGCAGTTACTTACAGTATCTCGTTACCTACAATGAGCAGTTCTTC
CASSYLQYLVTYNEQFF
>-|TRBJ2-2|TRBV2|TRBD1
TGTGCCAGCAATTTACAGGGGATAGGGGCCGGGGAGCTGTTTTTT
CASNLQGIGAGELFF
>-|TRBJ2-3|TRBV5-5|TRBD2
TGTGCCAGCAACCGGCCCCCGGGACTAGGGGGGGATACGCAGTATTTT
CASNRPPGLGGDTQYF
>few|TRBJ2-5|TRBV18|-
TGTGCCAGCTCACAATTAAGAGAGACCCAGTACTTC
CASSQLRETQYF
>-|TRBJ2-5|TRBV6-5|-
TGTGCCAGTAAGATAGTGCGGACAGTCGGGACCCAGTACTTC
CASKIVRTVGTQYF
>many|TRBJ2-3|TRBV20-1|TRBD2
TGCAGTGCCCGATCCCGGGGGGGCGGCAGCACAGATACGCAGTATTTT
CSARSRGGGSTDTQYF
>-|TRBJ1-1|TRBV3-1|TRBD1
TGTGCCAGCAGCCAATGGGGGGACAGGGGGTATAGCACTGAAGCTTTCTTT
CASSQWGDRGYSTEAFF
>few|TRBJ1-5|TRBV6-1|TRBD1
TGTGCCAGCAGAGACGACAGGGGCAATCAGCCCCAGCATTTT
CASRDDRGNQPQHF
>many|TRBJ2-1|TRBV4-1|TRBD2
TGCGCCAGCAGCCAAGATAAGGCTAGCGGGCGGGGGAGAGACAATGAGCAGTTCTTC
CASSQDKASGRGRDNEQFF
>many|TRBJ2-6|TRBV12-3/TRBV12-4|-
TGTGCCAGCACTCCACAGGTGCTCCCTGGGGCCAACGTCCTGACTTTC
CASTPQVLPGANVLTF
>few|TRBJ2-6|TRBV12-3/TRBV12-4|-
TGTGCCAGCAGTTTAAGGTCACAGGGTAAATCTACTGGGGCCAACGTCCTGACTTTC
CASSLRSQGKSTGANVLTF
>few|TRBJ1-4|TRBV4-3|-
TGCGCCAGCAGCCAAGATTTCACAGGAGGTAATCGAAAACTGTTTTTT
CASSQDFTGGNRKLFF
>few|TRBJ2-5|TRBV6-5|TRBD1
TGTGCCAGCAGTTACCAGGGGGATTCTCAAGAGACCCAGTACTTC
CASSYQGDSQETQYF
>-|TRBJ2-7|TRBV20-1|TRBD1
TGCAGTGCTTCCGGACCTCAGGGGGCGTCCTACGAGCAGTACTTC
CSASGPQGASYEQYF
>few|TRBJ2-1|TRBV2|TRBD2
TGTGCCAGCACCCCCGGGACTAGCACTAACCATGAGCAGTTCTTC
CASTPGTSTNHEQFF
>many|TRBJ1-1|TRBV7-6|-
TGTGCCAGCAGCCCGCAAGGAATGAACACTGAAGCTTTCTTT
CASSPQGMNTEAFF
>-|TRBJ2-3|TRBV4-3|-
TGCGCCAGCAGCCAGGTCTCTAGCGTGGGGTATAATACGCAGTATTTT
CASSQVSSVGYNTQYF
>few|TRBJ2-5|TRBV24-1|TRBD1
TGTGCCACCAGTGATTTCAAGACAGGGGGCGCGGAGACCCAGTACTTC
CATSDFKTGGAETQYF
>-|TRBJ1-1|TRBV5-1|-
TGCGCCAGCAGCTTGGCCTTGGGAATGCAGGGGAACACTGAAGCTTTCTTT
CASSLALGMQGNTEAFF
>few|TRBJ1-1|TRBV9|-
TGTGCCAGCAGCGGCTCAGACCCACGGAACACTGAAGCTTTCTTT
CASSGSDPRNTEAFF
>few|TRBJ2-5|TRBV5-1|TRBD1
TGCGCCAGCACCGTGACAGGGGGCGGAGAGACCCAGTACTTC
CASTVTGGGETQYF
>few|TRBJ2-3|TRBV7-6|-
TGTGCCAGCGGGGGTCTGGGGGTAACAGATACGCAGTATTTT
CASGGLGVTDTQYF
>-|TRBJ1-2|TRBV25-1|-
TGTGCCAGCAGTGGGGACATCACCTATGGCTACACCTTC
CASSGDITYGYTF
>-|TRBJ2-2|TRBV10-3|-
TGTGCCATCAGAGGACAGAGCCGGACCGGGGAGCTGTTTTTT
CAIRGQSRTGELFF
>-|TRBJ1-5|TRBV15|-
TGTGCCACCAGCAGGGGCAATCAGCCCCAGCATTTT
CATSRGNQPQHF
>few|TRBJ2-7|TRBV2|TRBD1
TGTGCCAGCAGCGCCGGGACAGGGACTACGAAGCAGTACTTC
CASSAGTGTTKQYF
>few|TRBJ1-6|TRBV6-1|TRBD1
TGTGCCAGCTTGGGTCGGGCAGGGGGCTATGGAAGTTCACCCCTCCACTTT
CASLGRAGGYGSSPLHF
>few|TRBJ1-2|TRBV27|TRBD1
TGTGCCAGCAGTTTATGGGCCCCGGGACAGGGTGCCCATGGCTACACCTTC
CASSLWAPGQGAHGYTF